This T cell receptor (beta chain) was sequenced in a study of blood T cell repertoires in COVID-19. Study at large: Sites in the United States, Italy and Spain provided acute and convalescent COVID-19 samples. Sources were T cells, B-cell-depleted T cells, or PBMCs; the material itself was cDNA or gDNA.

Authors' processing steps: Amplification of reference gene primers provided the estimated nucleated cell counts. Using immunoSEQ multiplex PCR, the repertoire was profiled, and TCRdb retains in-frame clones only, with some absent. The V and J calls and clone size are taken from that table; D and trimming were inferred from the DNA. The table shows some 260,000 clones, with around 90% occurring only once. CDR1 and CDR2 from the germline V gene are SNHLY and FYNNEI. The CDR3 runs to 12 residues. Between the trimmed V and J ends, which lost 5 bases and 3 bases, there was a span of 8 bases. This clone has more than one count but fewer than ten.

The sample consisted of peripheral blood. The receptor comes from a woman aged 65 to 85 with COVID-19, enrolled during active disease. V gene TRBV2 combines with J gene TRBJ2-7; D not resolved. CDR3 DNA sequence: TGTGCCAGCAGTTACGACATCTACGAGCAGTACTTC. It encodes CASSYDIYEQYF.